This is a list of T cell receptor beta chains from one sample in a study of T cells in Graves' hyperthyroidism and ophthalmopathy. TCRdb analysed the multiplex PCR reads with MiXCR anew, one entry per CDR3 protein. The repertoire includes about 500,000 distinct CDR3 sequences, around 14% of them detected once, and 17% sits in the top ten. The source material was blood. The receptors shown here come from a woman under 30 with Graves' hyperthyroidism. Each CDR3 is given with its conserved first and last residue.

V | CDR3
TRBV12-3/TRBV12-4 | CASRSLHGETQYF
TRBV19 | CASSIEAGQPQHF
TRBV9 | CASSVDSGGGTDTQYF
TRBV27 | CASSLSLLSNQPQHF
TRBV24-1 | CATSASGSPYSYEQYF
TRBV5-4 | CASSPGRGDHNSPLHF
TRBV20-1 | CSALSTSGAYNEQFF
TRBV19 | CASSQDSMYTEAFF
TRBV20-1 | CSARVAGVADTQYF
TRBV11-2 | CASSLGPLAGEGETQYF
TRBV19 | CASSIDTSGGQETQCF
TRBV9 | CASSVDGTGERPQHF